The clone carrying this T cell receptor (beta chain) was counted a single time. The sample is drawn from a study of T cells in Graves' hyperthyroidism and ophthalmopathy. RNA transcripts were the template for amplifying TCR beta CDR3 regions. The TCR CDR3 first-round RT-PCR relied on the HTBI primer set. TCRdb itself ran the multiplex PCR reads through MiXCR, one entry per CDR3 protein. The sample holds 750,000 to 950,000 distinct CDR3 sequences, around 39% seen once. The TCR sequence derives from a man aged 18 to 35 with Graves' hyperthyroidism. The sequenced material came from blood.

The CDR3 is CASSSNPGWQGSYYEQYF. In nucleotides, the CDR3 is TGTGCCAGCAGCTCCAACCCAGGCTGGCAGGGAAGTTACTACGAGCAGTACTTC. The chain recombines TRBV7-9 with TRBJ2-7; possible D gene TRBD1, 5 bases. The germline V gene encodes CDR1 SEHNR and CDR2 FQNEAQ (reference sequence). The CDR3 consists of 18 residues. V lost 4 bases and J lost 3, with 25 bases in between.